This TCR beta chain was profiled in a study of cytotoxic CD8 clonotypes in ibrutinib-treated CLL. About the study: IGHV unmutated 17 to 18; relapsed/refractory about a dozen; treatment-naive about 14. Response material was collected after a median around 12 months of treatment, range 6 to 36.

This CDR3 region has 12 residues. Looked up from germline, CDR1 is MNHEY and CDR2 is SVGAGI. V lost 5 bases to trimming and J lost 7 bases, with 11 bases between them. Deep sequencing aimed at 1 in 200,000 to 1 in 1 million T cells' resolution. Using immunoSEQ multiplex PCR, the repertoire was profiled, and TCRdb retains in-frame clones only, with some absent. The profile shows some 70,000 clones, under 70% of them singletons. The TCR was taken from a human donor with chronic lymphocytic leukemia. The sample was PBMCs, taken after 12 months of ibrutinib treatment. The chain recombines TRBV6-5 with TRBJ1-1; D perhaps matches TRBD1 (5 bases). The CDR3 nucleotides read TGTGCCAGCAGTCCGGGACCGATTGAAGCTTTCTTT. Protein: CASSPGPIEAFF.